These T cell receptor beta chains were read from a single sample in a study of blood T cell repertoires in COVID-19. Produced via immunoSEQ multiplex PCR; TCRdb's table is partial and in-frame only. The table shows 200,000 to 300,000 clones, with about 85% occurring only once. Specimen: peripheral blood. Receptor source: a man aged 60 to 75 with acute or convalescent COVID-19. Both conserved end residues are part of each CDR3. A D gene is named only where the DNA matches it firmly. Clone size is stated in some rows and not others, as once, few, many or a class when expanded.

DNA	CDR3	V	J	size	D
TGTGCCAGCAGCTTTCATGGCCGATCCTACGAGCAGTACTTC	CASSFHGRSYEQYF	TRBV7-9	TRBJ2-7	few	NA
TGTGCCAGCAGCGTAGGGCTGGGGGGGCGTGATGAGCAGTTCTTC	CASSVGLGGRDEQFF	TRBV9	TRBJ2-1	NA	NA
TGTGCCAGTAGTATAGAGGGACAGGGTTACAATGAGCAGTTCTTC	CASSIEGQGYNEQFF	TRBV19	TRBJ2-1	NA	TRBD1
TGTGCCAGTCTTGGACAGAAGAGCTCCTACGAGCAGTACTTC	CASLGQKSSYEQYF	TRBV28	TRBJ2-7	NA	NA
TGTGCCAGTAGTACGGGACTCAGACTTACCGGGGAGCTGTTTTTT	CASSTGLRLTGELFF	TRBV19	TRBJ2-2	NA	NA
TGTGCCAGCAATATCTCAGCGGGATACGTCTCCTACAATGAGCAGTTCTTC	CASNISAGYVSYNEQFF	TRBV9	TRBJ2-1	few	TRBD2
TGCGCCAGCAGCCAAGGAACAGGGCTAAACACTGAAGCTTTCTTT	CASSQGTGLNTEAFF	TRBV4-1	TRBJ1-1	NA	NA
TGTGCCAGCAGCTTAGTCCCGGGAGTTTCCGGGGGGGGGCACACAGATACGCAGTATTTT	CASSLVPGVSGGGHTDTQYF	TRBV7-8	TRBJ2-3	once	TRBD2
TGTGCCAGCACCCCCCAGGGGCCCTTGGAGACCCAGTACTTC	CASTPQGPLETQYF	TRBV5-4	TRBJ2-5	NA	NA
TGTGCCAGCAGTGAACCCGACAGGGGCTACACCGGGGAGCTGTTTTTT	CASSEPDRGYTGELFF	TRBV25-1	TRBJ2-2	NA	TRBD1
TGCGCCAGCAGCTACGGGACTAGCGGGAGTGGAGAGACCCAGTACTTC	CASSYGTSGSGETQYF	TRBV5-1	TRBJ2-5	NA	TRBD2
TGTGCCAGCAGCATAACTAGCGGGGGATCCAATGAGCAGTTCTTC	CASSITSGGSNEQFF	TRBV7-2	TRBJ2-1	NA	TRBD2
TGTGCCAGCAGGCCGTTTCAGGGGAACACTGAAGCTTTCTTT	CASRPFQGNTEAFF	TRBV2	TRBJ1-1	once	NA
TGTGCCAGCAGCTTAGTACTTACCGGGGAGCTGTTTTTT	CASSLVLTGELFF	TRBV7-9	TRBJ2-2	NA	NA
TGTGCTAGCAGCCCTGATACGCCAGGGCTGGGTGAGCAGTTCTTC	CASSPDTPGLGEQFF	TRBV7-7	TRBJ2-1	NA	NA
TGTGCCAGCAGCCCCGGACAGGGAGGCAATGAGCAGTTCTTC	CASSPGQGGNEQFF	TRBV7-9	TRBJ2-1	NA	TRBD1
TGTGCCTGGAGGAACAGGGGGTTGTATCAGCCCCAGCATTTT	CAWRNRGLYQPQHF	TRBV30	TRBJ1-5	NA	TRBD1
TGTGCCAGCAGCGCACAGGGGTACGGCTACACCTTC	CASSAQGYGYTF	TRBV9	TRBJ1-2	once	TRBD1
TGTGCCAGCAGCTTAGAGGGGCCTTACAATCAGCCCCAGCATTTT	CASSLEGPYNQPQHF	TRBV11-2	TRBJ1-5	NA	NA
TGTGCCAGCAGCCTAGGGACTAGCGGGAGCCTAAGCTACGAGCAGTACTTC	CASSLGTSGSLSYEQYF	TRBV5-4	TRBJ2-7	NA	TRBD2
TGTGCCAGCAGTCCCCGACAGGCAACTAATGAAAAACTGTTTTTT	CASSPRQATNEKLFF	TRBV6-5	TRBJ1-4	NA	NA
TGTGCCATCAGTGATCTGAGCGGGCAGAAACTTTGGGCCTACGAGCAGTACTTC	CAISDLSGQKLWAYEQYF	TRBV10-3	TRBJ2-7	NA	NA
TGTGCCAGCAGTTCGTCGGGGGTCTCGAACACCGGGGAGCTGTTTTTT	CASSSSGVSNTGELFF	TRBV27	TRBJ2-2	NA	NA
TGCAGCGTCACTTGGCGGCTCGAGCAGTACTTC	CSVTWRLEQYF	TRBV29-1	TRBJ2-7	NA	NA
TGTGCCAGCAGGGACTACGCCGGGGAGCTGTTTTTT	CASRDYAGELFF	TRBV28	TRBJ2-2	once	NA
TGTGCCAGCAGGCGGGGCACAGATACGCAGTATTTT	CASRRGTDTQYF	TRBV12-3/TRBV12-4	TRBJ2-3	NA	NA
TGTGCCACCAGTGACGCCCAACTAGCGGGAGCCCCGTACGAGCAGTACTTC	CATSDAQLAGAPYEQYF	TRBV24-1	TRBJ2-7	NA	TRBD2
TGTGCCACCCTAGAGAACACTGAAGCTTTCTTT	CATLENTEAFF	TRBV10-3	TRBJ1-1	NA	NA
TGTGCCAGCCGGGGAGGGATGGTGGAAAAACTGTTTTTT	CASRGGMVEKLFF	TRBV28	TRBJ1-4	NA	NA
TGTGCCAGCAGTCCTTTCCCAGGGCTGGGGACTGAAGCTTTCTTT	CASSPFPGLGTEAFF	TRBV27	TRBJ1-1	NA	NA
TGTGCCAGTAGTATAGCGGGAACGAACACCGGGGAGCTGTTTTTT	CASSIAGTNTGELFF	TRBV19	TRBJ2-2	NA	NA
TGCGCCAGCAGCTACGGGACAGGGACCTACTCCTACGAGCAGTACTTC	CASSYGTGTYSYEQYF	TRBV5-1	TRBJ2-7	NA	TRBD1
TGTGCCAGCAGCCAGGGTTACACCTACAATGAGCAGTTCTTC	CASSQGYTYNEQFF	TRBV6-5	TRBJ2-1	NA	NA
TGTGCCAGCAGCCCCCAGGGGCCGGGCACCGGGGAGCTGTTTTTT	CASSPQGPGTGELFF	TRBV7-3	TRBJ2-2	NA	NA
TGTGCCAGTAGTGAGACAGGGGTTAGCAATGAGCAGTTCTTC	CASSETGVSNEQFF	TRBV19	TRBJ2-1	NA	TRBD1
TGTGCCAGCAGCTTAGATCGGTGTTTGTTGGAACAGGCGAACTGGGGGACCCAGTACTTC	CASSLDRCLLEQANWGTQYF	TRBV11-3	TRBJ2-5	once	NA
TGCGCCAGCAGCCCCGAGACAGGGGCCACTGAAGCTTTCTTT	CASSPETGATEAFF	TRBV5-1	TRBJ1-1	NA	TRBD1
TGTGCCAGTAGTAGAGGGCCGAATCAGCCCCAGCATTTT	CASSRGPNQPQHF	TRBV19	TRBJ1-5	few	NA
TGTGCCAGCAGTTACTCGACAAGCGGGACCTCCGAGCAGTACTTC	CASSYSTSGTSEQYF	TRBV6-2/TRBV6-3	TRBJ2-7	NA	TRBD2
TGTGCCAGTAGTCCCACTGGCACAGATACGCAGTATTTT	CASSPTGTDTQYF	TRBV19	TRBJ2-3	NA	NA
TGCGCCAGCAGTTATGGACAGGCGGGCACTGAAGCTTTCTTT	CASSYGQAGTEAFF	TRBV5-1	TRBJ1-1	few	TRBD1
TGTGCCAGCAGAGGGGGAAGGCAAGAGACCCAGTACTTC	CASRGGRQETQYF	TRBV7-9	TRBJ2-5	few	NA
TGTGCCAGCAGCGCCGGAGGAGCGGGGGAGCAGTACTTC	CASSAGGAGEQYF	TRBV11-3	TRBJ2-7	NA	TRBD2
TGTGCTAGTGGCTGGGGACAGACTCAAGAGACCCAGTACTTC	CASGWGQTQETQYF	TRBV12-5	TRBJ2-5	NA	TRBD1
TGTGCCAGCAGCGTAAGAGGGTCCGGAAACACCATATATTTT	CASSVRGSGNTIYF	TRBV9	TRBJ1-3	NA	NA
TGTGCCAGCAGCTCCCGACAGGGAAACAATGAGCAGTTCTTC	CASSSRQGNNEQFF	TRBV7-3	TRBJ2-1	NA	TRBD1
TGTGCCAGCAGTTACTTCACAGGGGGCGCTGAAGCTTTCTTT	CASSYFTGGAEAFF	TRBV6-6	TRBJ1-1	NA	TRBD1
TGTGCCAGCAGCTTAGGTGGAACCCCTGGGCGGGAGCTGTTTTTT	CASSLGGTPGRELFF	TRBV5-4	TRBJ2-2	once	NA
TGTGCCAGCAGGGGCCAGGTGGATTCACCCCTCCACTTT	CASRGQVDSPLHF	TRBV28	TRBJ1-6	NA	NA
TGTGCCTGGAGTACTAGCGGGGGCACGGATACGCAGTATTTT	CAWSTSGGTDTQYF	TRBV30	TRBJ2-3	NA	TRBD2
TGTGCCAGCAGTTACACTGCATTGACAGGGCTCGGCAATCAGCCCCAGCATTTT	CASSYTALTGLGNQPQHF	TRBV6-2/TRBV6-3	TRBJ1-5	NA	TRBD1
TGTGCCAGCAGCCGACCGGGAACCTACGAGCAGTACTTC	CASSRPGTYEQYF	TRBV12-3/TRBV12-4	TRBJ2-7	NA	NA
TGTGCCAGCACCAGCCCGGAGGGTAATCAGCCCCAGCATTTT	CASTSPEGNQPQHF	TRBV28	TRBJ1-5	NA	NA
TGTGCCAGCAGCTCTCGGGAGAACACCTACGAGCAGTACTTC	CASSSRENTYEQYF	TRBV7-6	TRBJ2-7	once	NA
TGTGCCAGCAGTGAAGCGCCAGGATTCTATGGCTACACCTTC	CASSEAPGFYGYTF	TRBV6-1	TRBJ1-2	NA	NA